This section outlines one T cell receptor (beta chain) sequence together with its context. Trimming removed 2 bases at V and 7 bases at J, with 11 bases between. This CDR3 region has 13 residues. CDR1 and CDR2 (germline): GTSNPN, SVGIG (reference sequence). This record belongs to a study of blood T cell repertoires in COVID-19. Method: immunoSEQ multiplex PCR; TCRdb's copy keeps in-frame clones and lacks some. The data show about 50,000 clones, around 80% seen once. Each participant's cohort was designated according to participant-reported clinical history. J is TRBJ1-4 and V is TRBV30; D is unclear. Sequencing was performed on PBMCs or T cells enriched from blood (not recorded which). This TCR derives from a woman aged 50 to 65 with acute COVID-19. The CDR3 loop reads CAWSSLEGEKLFF. In nucleotides, the CDR3 is TGTGCCTGGAGTTCTCTGGAGGGTGAAAAACTGTTTTTT. Together with reference TRBV30 and TRBJ1-4, the CDR3 gives the full variable domain: SQTIHQWPATLVQPVGSPLSLECTVEGTSNPNLYWYRQAAGRGLQLLFYSVGIGQISSEVPQNLSASRPQDRQFILSSKKLLLSDSGFYLCAWSSLEGEKLFFGSGTQLSVL.